The sequence of this TCR beta chain was determined in a study of brain T cells in children with intractable seizures. Study-wide points: Viral specificity was inferred only from CDR3 similarity; HCMV serostatus was unknown.

Sequencing used immunoSEQ multiplex PCR; TCRdb keeps in-frame clones, though not all of them. The sample consists of fewer than 25,000 clones, 90% to 95% of them appearing once. On this clone itself: Antigen unknown.

Between the trimmed V and J ends, which lost 4 bases and 0 bases, there was a span of 11 bases. Germline values: CDR1 SGHDT, CDR2 YYEEEE. CDR3 length: 15 amino acids. The receptor's source is a boy between 10 and 17 years old with focal cortical dysplasia and intractable seizures. The chain employs TRBV5-6 and TRBJ2-1; a possible D gene is TRBD2 (5 bases). Specimen: peripheral blood, collected at surgery. CDR3 sequence: CASSPDLTSYNEQFF. Here the CDR3 DNA reads TGTGCCAGCAGCCCGGACTTGACCTCCTACAATGAGCAGTTCTTC.